This T cell receptor beta chain originates from a study of blood T cell repertoires in COVID-19. Study at large: Sources were T cells, B-cell-depleted T cells, or PBMCs; the material itself was cDNA or gDNA.

Germline CDR1 KGHSH, CDR2 LQKENI. This CDR3 is 16 amino acids long. V dropped 5 bases and J dropped 5 bases, with 21 bases sitting between them. Libraries were prepared by immunoSEQ multiplex PCR; TCRdb keeps only in-frame clonotypes and omits some of them. The sample contains under 130,000 clones, under 90% of which appear only once. Only a few counts were recorded for this clone. The genes are TRBV18 and TRBJ1-1; D is possibly TRBD1 (6 bases). Sample: peripheral blood. The receptor was derived from a human donor in a cohort sampled during active or convalescent COVID-19. In DNA form, the CDR3 reads TGTGCCAGCTCAGCCGGGACACGGGCGGGTTATACTGAAGCTTTCTTT. It encodes CASSAGTRAGYTEAFF.